This T cell receptor beta chain was observed in a study of T cells in women clearing cervical HPV infection. Some clones are missing from TCRdb's copy, which holds only in-frame ones; the method was immunoSEQ multiplex PCR. Seen in this sample are approximately 31,000 clones; the ten most common clones hold 4.2%. The CDR3 spans 14 residues. Per the germline V gene, CDR1 is KGHDR and CDR2 is SFDVKD. About this clone itself: The DNA ends 3 residues before the CDR3 does, and the rest of the CDR3 is filled in from the germline J gene.

Material: blood buffy coat. The chain uses TRBV24-1 and TRBJ1-2; TRBD1 matches at 9 bases. This TCR came from a woman between 18 and 70 years old with a cervical HPV16 infection that either progressed to CIN3+ or cleared (not recorded which). The CDR3 bases that were read are TGTGCCACCAGTCCACCGACGGGACAGGGAGGC. This encodes CATSPPTGQGG. The whole CDR3 region reads CATSPPTGQGGYTF.